These 21 T cell receptor beta chains originate from one sample sequenced in a study of early T cells in non-severe SARS-CoV-2 infection. TCRdb reanalysed the 5' RACE reads using MiXCR and keeps one entry per CDR3 protein. Of roughly 69,000 distinct CDR3 sequences in the sample, about a tenth are singletons; the top ten hold about a sixth. The sequencing used whole blood, collected at baseline. These receptors originate from an adult who was a healthcare worker with PCR-confirmed SARS-CoV-2 infection or an uninfected control (not recorded which).

This clonotype came up many times. In DNA form, the CDR3 reads TGTGCCAGCAGTCCGAGGGGGGGCGCTGAAGCTTTCTTT. Protein sequence: CASSPRGGAEAFF. The chain joins TRBV12-3 or TRBV12-4 to TRBJ1-1; a weak D match, TRBD1 (6 bases). The CDR3 loop spans 13 amino acids. The V end lost 5 bases, the J end lost 6 bases, and 13 bases lay between the germline ends.

This clonotype was seen many times. CDR3 in DNA: TGTGCCAGCAGCTTAGTGAGGGCGGATACGCAGTATTTT. As protein: CASSLVRADTQYF. The V and J genes are TRBV7-2 and TRBJ2-3; tentatively, D is TRBD2 (5 bases). V lost 1 base and J 6 bases, leaving 8 bases between the germline ends. This CDR3 is built from 13 residues. In germline, CDR1 is SGHTA, CDR2 FQGNSA.

The sample holds many counts of this clonotype. This chain connects TRBV5-4 to TRBJ2-7; the match to TRBD2 covers 10 bases. The V and J ends lost 4 bases and 0 bases, in that order; junction bases with no gene match: 4. The CDR3 extends over 15 amino acids. Germline values: CDR1 SGHNT, CDR2 YYREEE (reference sequence). CDR3 DNA: TGTGCCAGCAGCCCTAGCGGGGGACGCTCCTACGAGCAGTACTTC. Amino acid sequence: CASSPSGGRSYEQYF. The complete variable domain, with remaining parts taken from reference TRBV5-4 and TRBJ2-7, reads ETGVTQSPTHLIKTRGQQVTLRCSSQSGHNTVSWYQQALGQGPQFIFQYYREEENGRGNFPPRFSGLQFPNYSSELNVNALELDDSALYLCASSPSGGRSYEQYFGPGTRLTVT.

This clonotype was seen more than once but under ten times. The V and J genes are TRBV7-9 and TRBJ2-7, with D perhaps TRBD1 or TRBD2 (5 bases each). V was clipped by 5 bases and J by 3 bases, with 17 bases between them. This CDR3 has 15 amino acids. The germline gives CDR1 SEHNR, CDR2 FQNEAQ (reference sequence). The CDR3 nucleotides are TGTGCCAGCAGCCAACCCGGGACCCGGAACTACGAGCAGTACTTC. It encodes CASSQPGTRNYEQYF.

The sample holds a few counts of this clonotype. This rearrangement joins TRBV29-1 to TRBJ1-1; D is perhaps TRBD1 (6 bases). Trimming pared 7 bases from V and 5 bases from J, leaving 17 bases between. Germline-derived CDR1 and CDR2 are SQVTM and ANQGSEA. The CDR3 is made up of 13 amino acids. DNA of the CDR3: TGCAGCGCCGGCAGGGGAGAGTGGACTGAAGCTTTCTTT. Residues: CSAGRGEWTEAFF.

This clonotype was recorded many times. This rearrangement joins TRBV4-3 to TRBJ2-7, with 14 bases identical to TRBD2. The CDR3 contains 18 residues. The ends lost 1 base at V and 0 bases at J; junction bases unmatched: 5. Germline values: CDR1 LGHNA, CDR2 YSLEER. The CDR3 sequence: CASSQGTSGRPSSYEQYF. The CDR3 DNA reads TGCGCCAGCAGCCAAGGGACTAGCGGGAGGCCCTCCTCCTACGAGCAGTACTTC.

This chain joins TRBV11-2 and TRBJ1-6, with TRBD1 as a possible D gene (5 bases). The ends were cut back, 11 bases at V and 8 bases at J, with 7 bases in the middle. The germline gives CDR1 SGHAT, CDR2 FQNNGV. CDR3 length: 10 residues. The CDR3 region has the DNA TGTGCCTCGGGGGATTCACCCCTCCACTTT. Translated, it gives CASGDSPLHF.

This clonotype turned up a few times. The gene calls are TRBV4-1 and TRBJ2-7; D is unresolved. CDR3 length equals 13 residues. CDR1 MGHRA and CDR2 YSYEKL come from the germline V gene. The V and J ends lost 0 bases and 1 base respectively, with 4 bases between them. CDR3 coding DNA: TGCGCCAGCAGCCAAGACAGGTCCTACGAGCAGTACTTC. Its protein is CASSQDRSYEQYF.

This clonotype occurred many times. This sequence joins TRBV11-2 and TRBJ2-2; D remains unclear. V lost 5 bases and J 1 base, leaving 23 bases between the germline ends. Germline V lookup: CDR1 SGHAT, CDR2 FQNNGV. CDR3 size: 19 residues. CDR3 in amino acids: CASSPNPKIPSKNTGELFF. CDR3 bases: TGTGCCAGCAGCCCAAACCCCAAGATCCCCTCTAAGAACACCGGGGAGCTGTTTTTT.

Many counts were recorded for this clonotype. V is TRBV9 and J is TRBJ2-1, with 8 bases that match TRBD2. The CDR3 loop spans 14 amino acids. Germline V gene sequence: CDR1 SGDLS, CDR2 YYNGEE. The V segment lost 0 bases and the J segment 8 bases; nucleotides outside the gene matches: 4. CDR3 amino acids: CASSVGGTRDEQFF. For the CDR3, the DNA is TGTGCCAGCAGCGTAGGAGGGACTAGGGATGAGCAGTTCTTC.

This clonotype showed up many times. This sequence joins TRBV7-6 and TRBJ1-1; D perhaps matches TRBD1 (5 bases). This CDR3 has 13 amino acids. The V end lost 3 bases, the J end lost 1 base, and 6 bases lay between the germline ends. Germline CDR1 reads SGHVS; CDR2 reads FNYEAQ. CDR3 sequence: CASSFRENTEAFF. CDR3 bases: TGTGCCAGCAGCTTCAGGGAGAACACTGAAGCTTTCTTT.

This chain uses TRBV7-9 with TRBJ2-1; D not resolved. Germline V gene lookup returns CDR1 SEHNR and CDR2 FQNEAQ (reference sequence). The CDR3 has 15 amino acids. V was cut by 5 bases and J by 2 bases, with 13 bases left in between. This chain's CDR3 is CASSRLGQAYNEQFF. CDR3 coding DNA: TGTGCCAGCAGCCGCTTAGGGCAAGCCTACAATGAGCAGTTCTTC.

This clonotype was seen ten or more times. The chain has TRBV6-4 and TRBJ2-3; 10 nucleotides line up with TRBD1. The CDR3 is 14 amino acids. The germline gives CDR1 MRHNA, CDR2 SNTAGT. J lost 5 bases, V lost 4 bases, and 3 bases had no gene match. CDR3 region: CASSVGQGGDTQYF. CDR3 DNA: TGTGCCAGCAGTGTCGGACAGGGGGGAGATACGCAGTATTTT.

CDR3 protein: CASSLARRGAASGRNYEQYF. CDR3 DNA sequence: TGTGCCAGCAGCTTAGCGCGTCGGGGGGCGGCTAGCGGGAGAAACTACGAGCAGTACTTC. The chain employs TRBV7-2 and TRBJ2-7; 10 bases match TRBD2. The J segment lost 3 bases and the V segment lost 0 bases, leaving 17 bases of the junction unmatched. This CDR3 is built from 20 residues. CDR1 SGHTA and CDR2 FQGNSA come from the germline V gene.

This clonotype was counted a few times. The chain's CDR3 is CASSLRLNEQYF. As DNA, the CDR3 is TGTGCCAGCAGCTTAAGGCTTAACGAGCAGTACTTC. The chain employs TRBV7-2 and TRBJ2-7; D unclear. CDR3 length: 12 residues. Germline CDR1 reads SGHTA; CDR2 reads FQGNSA. Trimming shortened V by 2 bases and J by 5 bases, and 7 bases separated the two germline ends.

This clonotype occurred many times. The J gene is TRBJ1-1, the V gene TRBV3-1; D is unresolved. Between the trimmed V and J ends, which lost 0 bases and 11 bases, there was a span of 13 bases. There are 13 residues in the CDR3. CDR1 and CDR2 from the germline V gene are LGHDT and YNNKEL (reference sequence). The DNA for the CDR3 is TGTGCCAGCAGCCAAGATGTCGGCCGGGCGGCTTTCTTT. It is translated as CASSQDVGRAAFF.

This clonotype was recorded a few times. The chain is built from TRBV18 and TRBJ2-2; D call uncertain. Trimming pared 1 base from V and 0 bases from J, leaving 15 bases between. Germline-derived CDR1 and CDR2 are KGHSH and LQKENI. There are 18 residues in the CDR3. For the CDR3, the DNA is TGTGCCAGCTCACCACTCTCTTGGGCGCAATCGAACACCGGGGAGCTGTTTTTT. Amino acid sequence: CASSPLSWAQSNTGELFF.

This clonotype was seen many times. The gene calls are TRBV3-1 and TRBJ1-6, with 7 bases that match TRBD1. Germline CDR1 and CDR2: LGHDT and YNNKEL (reference sequence). V was clipped by 2 bases and J by 10 bases; unmatched bases: 8. The CDR3 sequence is 15 residues long. CDR3 bases: TGTGCCAGCAGCCAATCGGAGAGGGGGCGATCACCCCTCCACTTT. Protein product: CASSQSERGRSPLHF.

With regard to this clonotype: Being one base from a much bigger clone, this may be a read error. This sequence joins TRBV20-1 and TRBJ2-4; tentatively, D is TRBD1 (6 bases). Germline lookup yields CDR1 DFQATT and CDR2 SNEGSKA (reference sequence). This CDR3 region has 15 residues. Here the CDR3 reads CSSRDLSQGRHIQYF. CDR3 coding DNA: TGCAGTTCTAGAGATCTTTCGCAGGGGAGACACATTCAGTACTTC.

This chain uses TRBV5-1 with TRBJ1-4; D gene unclear. With 0 bases removed from V and 0 bases from J, the gap between germline ends came to 12 bases. Germline V gene sequence: CDR1 SGHRS, CDR2 YFSETQ. CDR3 length: 17 residues. CDR3 protein: CASSLGGQLATNEKLFF. The CDR3 nucleotides read TGCGCCAGCAGCTTGGGGGGTCAGCTTGCAACTAATGAAAAACTGTTTTTT.

This rearrangement joins TRBV6-2 or TRBV6-3 to TRBJ2-5; D is perhaps TRBD2 (5 bases). Germline V gene data show CDR1 as MNHEY and CDR2 as SVGEGT. Trimming cost V 0 bases and J 9 bases, with 8 bases left between them. The CDR3 sequence is 12 residues long. The CDR3 protein is CASSYSPGAQYF. CDR3 nucleotide sequence: TGTGCCAGCAGTTACTCCCCCGGGGCCCAGTACTTC.